This is a list of T cell receptor beta chains from one sample in a study of shared clonotypes between healthy human individuals. Assay: immunoSEQ multiplex PCR; the TCRdb copy retains only in-frame clones and omits some. Among 2 million to 2.5 million clones listed, 85% to 95% were seen once. The sequencing input was naive CD4+ T cells from PBMCs. These receptors all stem from a man aged 18 to 29 in good health. Some clones in this sample may be carry-over from other donors' samples. Each CDR3 is given with its conserved first and last residue. Fields, in order: D gene, clone size, V gene, J gene, CDR3 DNA, CDR3 protein. The D gene is left open where the match is weak. Size values are once, few and many counts, or a class for expanded clones, and some rows have none.

D gene: TRBD1; clone size: once; V gene: TRBV19; J gene: TRBJ2-5; CDR3 DNA: TGTGCCAGTAGTATAGTCCCGGACAGGAGACAAGAGACCCAGTACTTC; CDR3 protein: CASSIVPDRRQETQYF
D gene: TRBD1; clone size: .; V gene: TRBV5-1; J gene: TRBJ2-2; CDR3 DNA: TGCGCCAGCAGCGGGAGAGGGGGCAGGACCCCGGCCGGGGAGCTGTTTTTT; CDR3 protein: CASSGRGGRTPAGELFF
D gene: .; clone size: .; V gene: TRBV29-1; J gene: TRBJ1-1; CDR3 DNA: TGCAGCGTTGCGGGCTTGAACACTGAAGCTTTCTTT; CDR3 protein: CSVAGLNTEAFF
D gene: TRBD1; clone size: .; V gene: TRBV10-2; J gene: TRBJ1-1; CDR3 DNA: TGCGCCAGCAAAAATCAGGGACAGGGGAACACTGAAGCTTTCTTT; CDR3 protein: CASKNQGQGNTEAFF
D gene: .; clone size: once; V gene: TRBV18; J gene: TRBJ2-1; CDR3 DNA: TGTGCCAGCTCACCACCGGGGCGGGGATACAATGAGCAGTTCTTC; CDR3 protein: CASSPPGRGYNEQFF
D gene: .; clone size: .; V gene: TRBV28; J gene: TRBJ2-6; CDR3 DNA: TGTGCCAGCAGTTTTAACCTGGCTGGGGCCAACGTCCTGACTTTC; CDR3 protein: CASSFNLAGANVLTF
D gene: TRBD1; clone size: once; V gene: TRBV6-6; J gene: TRBJ2-7; CDR3 DNA: TGTGCCAGCAGTTTTACAGGGGCGACCTCCTACGAGCAGTACTTC; CDR3 protein: CASSFTGATSYEQYF
D gene: .; clone size: .; V gene: TRBV7-2; J gene: TRBJ1-5; CDR3 DNA: TGTGCCAGCAGCCGATCACGGGGGAGGTCTGGGAGCAATCAGCCCCAGCATTTT; CDR3 protein: CASSRSRGRSGSNQPQHF
D gene: TRBD2; clone size: .; V gene: TRBV6-5; J gene: TRBJ2-5; CDR3 DNA: TGTGCCACCGGGACTAGCGGAAAAGAGACCCAGTACTTC; CDR3 protein: CATGTSGKETQYF
D gene: TRBD2; clone size: .; V gene: TRBV4-1; J gene: TRBJ2-7; CDR3 DNA: TGCGCCAGCAGCCAAATGTCGATTCTAGCGGATACCTACGAGCAGTACTTC; CDR3 protein: CASSQMSILADTYEQYF
D gene: .; clone size: .; V gene: TRBV5-3; J gene: TRBJ1-4; CDR3 DNA: TGTGCCAGAAGCGGGGGTCAGGCCTACCAAAAACTGTTTTTT; CDR3 protein: CARSGGQAYQKLFF
D gene: .; clone size: .; V gene: TRBV6-1; J gene: TRBJ1-2; CDR3 DNA: TGTGCCAGCAGCCTCCGACGGATAGCTAACTATGGCTACACCTTC; CDR3 protein: CASSLRRIANYGYTF
D gene: TRBD1; clone size: .; V gene: TRBV6-4; J gene: TRBJ2-3; CDR3 DNA: TGTGCCAGCAGCGGAAGAACCGGGACAGCCTATGGCAGCACAGATACGCAGTATTTT; CDR3 protein: CASSGRTGTAYGSTDTQYF
D gene: .; clone size: .; V gene: TRBV28; J gene: TRBJ2-7; CDR3 DNA: TGTGCCAGCAGTTTCCAGACTACCTCAGCCTACGAGCAGTACTTC; CDR3 protein: CASSFQTTSAYEQYF
D gene: TRBD2; clone size: .; V gene: TRBV28; J gene: TRBJ2-1; CDR3 DNA: TGTGCCAGCAGAAGAAGCGGGAAGATTTACAATGAGCAGTTCTTC; CDR3 protein: CASRRSGKIYNEQFF
D gene: .; clone size: once; V gene: TRBV9; J gene: TRBJ1-4; CDR3 DNA: TGTGCCAGCAGCGCGGACGCGGATAATGAAAAACTGTTTTTT; CDR3 protein: CASSADADNEKLFF
D gene: TRBD1; clone size: .; V gene: TRBV28; J gene: TRBJ1-5; CDR3 DNA: TGTGCCAGCAGTCCCTGGACAGGGGAGGCCAATCAGCCCCAGCATTTT; CDR3 protein: CASSPWTGEANQPQHF
D gene: .; clone size: .; V gene: TRBV27; J gene: TRBJ1-4; CDR3 DNA: TGTGCCAGCAGTTTCTATGCAACTAATGAAAAACTGTTTTTT; CDR3 protein: CASSFYATNEKLFF
D gene: TRBD1; clone size: .; V gene: TRBV4-2; J gene: TRBJ2-5; CDR3 DNA: TGTGCCAGCAGCCAGAGGACAGGTTACGAGACCCAGTACTTC; CDR3 protein: CASSQRTGYETQYF
D gene: TRBD2; clone size: .; V gene: TRBV28; J gene: TRBJ2-1; CDR3 DNA: TGTGCCAGCAGTTTGAGCGGGAGTGGAAATGAGCAGTTCTTC; CDR3 protein: CASSLSGSGNEQFF
D gene: TRBD2; clone size: .; V gene: TRBV28; J gene: TRBJ2-1; CDR3 DNA: TGTGCCAGCAGTTTAGGATCGGGGGGTGAGCAGTTCTTC; CDR3 protein: CASSLGSGGEQFF
D gene: TRBD1; clone size: .; V gene: TRBV4-3; J gene: TRBJ1-2; CDR3 DNA: TGCGCCAGCAGCCATCCGACAGGGAGCTATGGCTACACCTTC; CDR3 protein: CASSHPTGSYGYTF
D gene: .; clone size: once; V gene: TRBV6-1; J gene: TRBJ1-5; CDR3 DNA: TGTGCCAGCAGTGAAGTTGACGGCCCATATAGCAATCAGCCCCAGCATTTT; CDR3 protein: CASSEVDGPYSNQPQHF
D gene: .; clone size: .; V gene: TRBV5-1; J gene: TRBJ1-1; CDR3 DNA: TGCGCCAGCAGTCGCGGGACGGCGAACACTGAAGCTTTCTTT; CDR3 protein: CASSRGTANTEAFF
D gene: TRBD1; clone size: .; V gene: TRBV18; J gene: TRBJ1-2; CDR3 DNA: TGTGCCAGCTCAGAACGACAGGGACTGCTTGAGGCGAACACCTTC; CDR3 protein: CASSERQGLLEANTF
D gene: TRBD1; clone size: .; V gene: TRBV11-2; J gene: TRBJ2-3; CDR3 DNA: TGTGCCAGCAGCTTAGTGACAGGGGGGGGCCCAGATACGCAGTATTTT; CDR3 protein: CASSLVTGGGPDTQYF
D gene: TRBD2; clone size: once; V gene: TRBV5-4; J gene: TRBJ2-7; CDR3 DNA: TGTGCCAGCAGCACACACACTAGCGGGAGTTACGAGCAGTACTTC; CDR3 protein: CASSTHTSGSYEQYF
D gene: .; clone size: .; V gene: TRBV27; J gene: TRBJ1-2; CDR3 DNA: TGTGCCAGCAGGAAGACCGGGACGCTATATGGCTACACCTTC; CDR3 protein: CASRKTGTLYGYTF
D gene: .; clone size: .; V gene: TRBV7-2; J gene: TRBJ1-1; CDR3 DNA: TGTGCCAGCAGCCCGCCGGGACGGGTGAACACTGAAGCTTTCTTT; CDR3 protein: CASSPPGRVNTEAFF
D gene: TRBD1; clone size: few; V gene: TRBV28; J gene: TRBJ1-2; CDR3 DNA: TGTGCCAGCAGTTTAAGGGACAGGGTCTATGGCTACACCTTC; CDR3 protein: CASSLRDRVYGYTF
D gene: TRBD1; clone size: .; V gene: TRBV7-7; J gene: TRBJ2-5; CDR3 DNA: TGTGCCAGCAGCTCGGGACAGGGGGGGGAGACCCAGTACTTC; CDR3 protein: CASSSGQGGETQYF
D gene: TRBD2; clone size: few; V gene: TRBV10-1; J gene: TRBJ2-7; CDR3 DNA: TGCGCCAGCAGTGACCAGACTAGCGGGAGGTCCTACGAGCAGTACTTC; CDR3 protein: CASSDQTSGRSYEQYF
D gene: .; clone size: .; V gene: TRBV2; J gene: TRBJ1-4; CDR3 DNA: TGTGCCAGCATCGGGGGGGCGGGTGAAAAACTGTTTTTT; CDR3 protein: CASIGGAGEKLFF
D gene: .; clone size: .; V gene: TRBV5-4; J gene: TRBJ1-2; CDR3 DNA: TGTGCCAGCACCCCCGCAGGGGACTATGGCTACACCTTC; CDR3 protein: CASTPAGDYGYTF
D gene: .; clone size: .; V gene: TRBV28; J gene: TRBJ2-5; CDR3 DNA: TGTGCCAGCAGTTACATTCAGGGTGGGATCCAAGAGACCCAGTACTTC; CDR3 protein: CASSYIQGGIQETQYF
D gene: .; clone size: .; V gene: TRBV5-5; J gene: TRBJ2-7; CDR3 DNA: TGTGCCAGCAGCCACACCGGGACACACTCCTACGAGCAGTACTTC; CDR3 protein: CASSHTGTHSYEQYF
D gene: .; clone size: .; V gene: TRBV7-8; J gene: TRBJ2-7; CDR3 DNA: TGTGCCAGCAGCCCCGAAGCGGCTAGCGCGGTGGGGGAGCAGTACTTC; CDR3 protein: CASSPEAASAVGEQYF
D gene: .; clone size: .; V gene: TRBV7-9; J gene: TRBJ1-4; CDR3 DNA: TGTGCCAGCAGCTTTTTGTCCCGGGCGTCTAATGAAAAACTGTTTTTT; CDR3 protein: CASSFLSRASNEKLFF
D gene: TRBD1; clone size: .; V gene: TRBV10-3; J gene: TRBJ2-3; CDR3 DNA: TGTGCCATCAGTGAGTCTGTTCTTCTGGCAGGGGGCGCAGATACGCAGTATTTT; CDR3 protein: CAISESVLLAGGADTQYF
D gene: TRBD1; clone size: once; V gene: TRBV29-1; J gene: TRBJ1-2; CDR3 DNA: TGCAGCGTCCTCGGACAGGGGGCTTACTATGGCTACACCTTC; CDR3 protein: CSVLGQGAYYGYTF
D gene: .; clone size: .; V gene: TRBV28; J gene: TRBJ1-2; CDR3 DNA: TGTGCCAGCAGAAGGGACGGCAACTATGGCTACACCTTC; CDR3 protein: CASRRDGNYGYTF
D gene: .; clone size: .; V gene: TRBV11-2; J gene: TRBJ2-1; CDR3 DNA: TGTGCCAGCAGCCGGGCCCGGGAGAATGAGCAGTTCTTC; CDR3 protein: CASSRARENEQFF
D gene: .; clone size: .; V gene: TRBV6-5; J gene: TRBJ2-1; CDR3 DNA: TGTGCCAGCAGTTACCTGACTAGTGGGGAGCAGTTCTTC; CDR3 protein: CASSYLTSGEQFF
D gene: TRBD1; clone size: .; V gene: TRBV6-6; J gene: TRBJ1-4; CDR3 DNA: TGTGCCAGCAGTTGGGGGACAGCTAATGAAAAACTGTTTTTT; CDR3 protein: CASSWGTANEKLFF
D gene: .; clone size: .; V gene: TRBV5-1; J gene: TRBJ2-3; CDR3 DNA: TGCGCCAGCAGCTTGGCTCCTGGCCCCGATACAGATACGCAGTATTTT; CDR3 protein: CASSLAPGPDTDTQYF
D gene: .; clone size: .; V gene: TRBV6-6; J gene: TRBJ2-7; CDR3 DNA: TGTGCCAGCAGTCCCGGGACCGATCCTTTCTACGAGCAGTACTTC; CDR3 protein: CASSPGTDPFYEQYF
D gene: .; clone size: few; V gene: TRBV7-3; J gene: TRBJ2-1; CDR3 DNA: TGTGCCAGCAGCTTATCGGGGACTCGCGGGAATGAGCAGTTCTTC; CDR3 protein: CASSLSGTRGNEQFF
D gene: .; clone size: .; V gene: TRBV6-5; J gene: TRBJ2-7; CDR3 DNA: TGTGCCAGCAGTTACCTGATTTCCTACGAGCAGTACTTC; CDR3 protein: CASSYLISYEQYF
D gene: .; clone size: .; V gene: TRBV4-1; J gene: TRBJ2-5; CDR3 DNA: TGCGCCAGCAGCCAAGTGGGGGGGACCCAGTACTTC; CDR3 protein: CASSQVGGTQYF
D gene: TRBD1; clone size: .; V gene: TRBV7-8; J gene: TRBJ1-1; CDR3 DNA: TGTGCCAGCAGCTTAGCAATACTGGGACAGACTAACACTGAAGCTTTCTTT; CDR3 protein: CASSLAILGQTNTEAFF
D gene: TRBD2; clone size: .; V gene: TRBV7-2; J gene: TRBJ2-5; CDR3 DNA: TGTGCCAGCAGCTGGAGCGGGAGGGCTGGAGAGACCCAGTACTTC; CDR3 protein: CASSWSGRAGETQYF
D gene: .; clone size: few; V gene: TRBV20-1; J gene: TRBJ1-1; CDR3 DNA: TGCAGTGCCCCCACGGGAGGTGAAGCTTTCTTT; CDR3 protein: CSAPTGGEAFF
D gene: .; clone size: .; V gene: TRBV18; J gene: TRBJ1-1; CDR3 DNA: TGTGCCAGCTCACCATTGACAGGGAACACTGAAGCTTTCTTT; CDR3 protein: CASSPLTGNTEAFF
D gene: .; clone size: .; V gene: TRBV6-5; J gene: TRBJ1-2; CDR3 DNA: TGTGCCAGCAGTTTGACACCTAACTATGGCTACACCTTC; CDR3 protein: CASSLTPNYGYTF
D gene: TRBD2; clone size: few; V gene: TRBV6-1; J gene: TRBJ2-7; CDR3 DNA: TGTGCCAGTGCGGGGGCCTACGAGCAGTACTTC; CDR3 protein: CASAGAYEQYF